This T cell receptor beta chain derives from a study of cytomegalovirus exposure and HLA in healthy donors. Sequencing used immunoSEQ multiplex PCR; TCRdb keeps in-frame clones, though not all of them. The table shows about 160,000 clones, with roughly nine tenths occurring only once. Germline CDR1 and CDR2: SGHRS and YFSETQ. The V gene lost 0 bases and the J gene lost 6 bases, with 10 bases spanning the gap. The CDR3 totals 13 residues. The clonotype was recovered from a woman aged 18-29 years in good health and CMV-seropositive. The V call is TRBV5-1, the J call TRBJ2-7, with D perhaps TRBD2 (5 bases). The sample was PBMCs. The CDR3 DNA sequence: TGCGCCAGCAGCTTGGTACTAGAGACCGAGCAGTACTTC. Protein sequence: CASSLVLETEQYF.